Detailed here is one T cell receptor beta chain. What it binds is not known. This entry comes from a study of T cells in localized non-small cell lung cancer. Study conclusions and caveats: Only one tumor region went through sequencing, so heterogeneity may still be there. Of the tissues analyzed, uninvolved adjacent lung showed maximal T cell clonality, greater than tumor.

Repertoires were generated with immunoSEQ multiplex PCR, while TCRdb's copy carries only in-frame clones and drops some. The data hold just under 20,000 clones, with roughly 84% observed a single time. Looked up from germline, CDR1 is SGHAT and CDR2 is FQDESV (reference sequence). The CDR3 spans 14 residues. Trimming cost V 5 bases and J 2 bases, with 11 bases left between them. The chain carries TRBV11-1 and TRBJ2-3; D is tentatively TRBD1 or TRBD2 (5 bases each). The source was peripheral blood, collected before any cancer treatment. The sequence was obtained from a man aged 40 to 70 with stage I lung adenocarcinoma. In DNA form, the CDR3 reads TGTGCCAGCAGCGTCAGGGAGAACACAGATACGCAGTATTTT. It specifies CASSVRENTDTQYF. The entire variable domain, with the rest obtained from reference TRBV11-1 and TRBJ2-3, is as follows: EAEVAQSPRYKITEKSQAVAFWCDPISGHATLYWYRQILGQGPELLVQFQDESVVDDSQLPKDRFSAERLKGVDSTLKIQPAELGDSAMYLCASSVRENTDTQYFGPGTRLTVL.